This T cell receptor beta chain was captured in a study of Graves' ophthalmopathy and Graves' hyperthyroidism. Looking at the study overall: Blood was drawn at initial diagnosis, before any treatment. Regarding the study as a whole: From stable hyperthyroidism, ophthalmopathy was separated by a 13-signature model with 85% to 90% sensitivity and around 79% specificity.

To note about this clonotype: Its target is not known.

This CDR3 is built from 16 residues. Germline V gives CDR1 SQVTM, CDR2 ANQGSEA. Trimming removed 6 bases from V and 2 bases from J; junction bases left unmatched: 12. TCR beta CDR3 amplification used RNA transcripts. Investigators did first-round RT-PCR with HTBI primers, then second-round multiplex PCR. In TCRdb, the multiplex PCR reads were re-called with MiXCR into one record per CDR3 protein. The sample consists of hundreds of thousands of distinct CDR3 sequences, approximately 39% of them appearing once. In this cohort, patients with other autoimmune diseases, uncontrolled infections, pregnancy or lactation were excluded. PBMCs had their origin in fresh peripheral blood (10 ml).

The clonotype originates from an adult man with Graves' ophthalmopathy. The rearrangement joins TRBV29-1 to TRBJ2-5; the match to TRBD2 covers 10 bases. Sequenced input: peripheral blood. The CDR3 sequence is CSVRAGTSALQETQYF. CDR3 sequence (DNA): TGCAGCGTCAGAGCCGGGACTAGCGCACTACAAGAGACCCAGTACTTC.